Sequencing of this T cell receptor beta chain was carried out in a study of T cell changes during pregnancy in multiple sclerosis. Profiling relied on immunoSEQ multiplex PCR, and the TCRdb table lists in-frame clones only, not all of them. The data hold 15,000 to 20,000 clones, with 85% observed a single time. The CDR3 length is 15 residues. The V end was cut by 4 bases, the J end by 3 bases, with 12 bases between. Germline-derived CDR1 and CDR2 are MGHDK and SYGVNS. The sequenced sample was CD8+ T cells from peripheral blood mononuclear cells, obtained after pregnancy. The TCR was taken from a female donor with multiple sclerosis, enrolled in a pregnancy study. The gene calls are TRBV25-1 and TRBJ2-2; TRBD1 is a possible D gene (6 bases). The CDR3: CASSAGQLDTGELFF. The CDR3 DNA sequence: TGTGCCAGCAGTGCCGGACAGTTAGACACCGGGGAGCTGTTTTTT.